These 25 T cell receptor beta chains were all obtained from the same sample, sequenced in a study of identical twins. TCRdb redid the calling of the 5' RACE reads with MiXCR, one entry per CDR3 protein. The sample contains 400,000 to 550,000 distinct CDR3 sequences, 13% to 15% of which appear only once. These sequences were also reported in another study, on yellow fever vaccine responses in identical twins.

The sequenced sample consisted of CD4+ T cells sorted from blood. The receptors derive from a woman under 30 in good health.

The sample holds a few counts of this clonotype. This chain links TRBV18 with TRBJ2-4; no firm D call. The CDR3 spans 13 residues. Trimming shortened V by 3 bases and J by 3 bases, and 6 bases separated the two germline ends. From germline, CDR1 is KGHSH and CDR2 LQKENI. The DNA for the CDR3 is TGTGCCAGCTCACCGCCGAGCAAAAACATTCAGTACTTC. Translation: CASSPPSKNIQYF.

This clonotype was seen more than once but under ten times. The gene calls are TRBV20-1 and TRBJ1-2; possibly TRBD1 for D (5 bases). The CDR3 is 14 residues long. Trimming stripped 5 bases from V and 1 base from J, with 14 bases between. Germline-derived CDR1 and CDR2 are DFQATT and SNEGSKA (reference sequence). In DNA form, the CDR3 reads TGCAGTGCTCCACAAGGGGTCCTTAACTATGGCTACACCTTC. Its translation: CSAPQGVLNYGYTF.

This rearrangement joins TRBV9 to TRBJ2-7; possibly TRBD1 for D (5 bases). The CDR3 runs to 15 residues. CDR1 and CDR2 (germline): SGDLS, YYNGEE. The V end lost 0 bases, the J end lost 2 bases, and 12 bases lay between the germline ends. CDR3 amino acids: CASSVDPQGTYEQYF. For the CDR3, the DNA is TGTGCCAGCAGCGTAGACCCGCAGGGTACCTACGAGCAGTACTTC. The full variable domain, in which reference TRBV9 and TRBJ2-7 provide the parts outside the CDR3, is DSGVTQTPKHLITATGQRVTLRCSPRSGDLSVYWYQQSLDQGLQFLIQYYNGEERAKGNILERFSAQQFPDLHSELNLSSLELGDSALYFCASSVDPQGTYEQYFGPGTRLTVT.

The chain recombines TRBV5-5 with TRBJ2-5; D not resolved. The V end lost 0 bases, the J end lost 2 bases, and 14 bases lay between the germline ends. This CDR3 region has 16 residues. Germline CDR1 SGHKS, CDR2 YYEKEE (reference sequence). The CDR3: CASSLGSRPPQETQYF. The DNA of the CDR3 is TGTGCCAGCAGCTTGGGATCCCGTCCCCCACAAGAGACCCAGTACTTC.

This clonotype was counted only a few times. The chain is built from TRBV7-2 and TRBJ2-7; possibly TRBD1 or TRBD2 for D (5 bases each). V lost 5 bases to trimming and J lost 2 bases, with 13 bases between them. Germline loops: CDR1 SGHTA, CDR2 FQGNSA. The CDR3 spans 14 residues. The CDR3, as DNA: TGTGCCAGCAGCCCCGGCGTGGGGGCCTACGAGCAGTACTTC. Translating gives CASSPGVGAYEQYF.

V is TRBV7-9 and J is TRBJ1-2; possibly TRBD1 for D (5 bases). Per germline, CDR1 SEHNR and CDR2 FQNEAQ (reference sequence). V dropped 4 bases and J dropped 7 bases, with 10 bases sitting between them. The CDR3 contains 12 residues. The CDR3 DNA reads as TGTGCCAGCAGCTCACAGGCCGCTGGCTACACCTTC. It encodes CASSSQAAGYTF.

J is TRBJ2-7 and V is TRBV12-3 or TRBV12-4; D is undetermined. This CDR3 has 12 amino acids. V lost 7 bases, J lost 4 bases, and 11 bases lay in between. CDR3 amino acids: CASKSLGYEQYF. The CDR3 coding sequence is TGTGCCAGCAAGTCGCTAGGATACGAGCAGTACTTC.

This clonotype was detected a few times. The chain uses TRBV5-1 and TRBJ2-2; no firm D call. Germline-derived CDR1 and CDR2 are SGHRS and YFSETQ. The CDR3 length is 16 residues. Trimming took 0 bases from V and 0 from J, leaving 9 bases between them. DNA for the CDR3: TGCGCCAGCAGCTTGGCCTTGGGCGCGAACACCGGGGAGCTGTTTTTT. Translation gives CASSLALGANTGELFF.

This clonotype has ten or more counts. The chain employs TRBV5-1 and TRBJ2-1; 13 bases match TRBD2. Germline assignment: CDR1 SGHRS and CDR2 YFSETQ. The CDR3 has 21 amino acids. The V segment lost 6 bases and the J segment 4 bases; nucleotides outside the gene matches: 22. The CDR3 DNA reads as TGCGCCAGCACCCTAACGGCGGCGAGCCGGACTAGCGGGAGAGGTTACAATGAGCAGTTCTTC. It encodes CASTLTAASRTSGRGYNEQFF.

This clonotype was found a few times. V usage is TRBV7-9 and J usage is TRBJ2-1, with 7 bases aligning to TRBD1. This CDR3 comprises 14 residues. Germline CDR1 is SEHNR and CDR2 is FQNEAQ (reference sequence). V shed 4 bases, J shed 4 bases, and the junction held 4 bases outside the gene matches. The CDR3 DNA reads as TGTGCCAGCAGCTCCAGACAGGGATACAATGAGCAGTTCTTC. Its protein product is CASSSRQGYNEQFF.

This clonotype was counted a few times. The chain combines TRBV24-1 with TRBJ2-4, with a possible D match to TRBD2 (7 bases). The V end was cut by 10 bases, the J end by 7 bases, with 22 bases between. CDR3 size: 15 residues. CDR1 and CDR2 (germline): KGHDR, SFDVKD. CDR3 sequence reads: CATEPTAGAGNIQYF. CDR3 nucleotides: TGTGCCACAGAACCCACGGCGGGGGCGGGGAACATTCAGTACTTC.

There are a few counts of this clonotype. The chain uses TRBV12-3 or TRBV12-4 and TRBJ2-7, with D tentatively TRBD1 (6 bases). The length of the CDR3 is 14 residues. Trimming stripped 5 bases from V and 2 bases from J, with 13 bases between. The CDR3 spells CASSQDRLAYEQYF. DNA for the CDR3: TGTGCCAGCAGTCAAGACAGGCTGGCCTACGAGCAGTACTTC.

This clonotype appeared many times. CDR3 nucleotide sequence: TGTGCCAGCAGTTTAGAGGCAGGGGGCCATCAGCCCCAGCATTTT. Its protein is CASSLEAGGHQPQHF. J is TRBJ1-5 and V is TRBV12-3 or TRBV12-4; 8 bases agree with TRBD1. This CDR3 has 15 residues. V shed 1 base, J shed 5 bases, and the junction held 4 bases outside the gene matches.

The table lists this clonotype with many counts. The chain employs TRBV5-1 and TRBJ1-6; D gene unclear. Germline CDR1 reads SGHRS; CDR2 reads YFSETQ. The CDR3 runs 17 residues. V lost 0 bases, J lost 0 bases, and 10 bases lay in between. This chain's CDR3 is CASSLETPSSYNSPLHF. DNA for the CDR3: TGCGCCAGCAGCTTGGAGACTCCAAGCTCCTATAATTCACCCCTCCACTTT.

This clonotype was seen a few times. The chain joins TRBV6-2 or TRBV6-3 to TRBJ2-1, with TRBD2 matching over 8 bases. The length of the CDR3 is 17 residues. Germline V lookup: CDR1 MNHEY, CDR2 SVGEGT. Trimming cost V 2 bases and J 3 bases; bases outside gene matches: 9. This chain's CDR3 is CASSYPMRGAFYNEQFF. The DNA of the CDR3 is TGTGCCAGCAGTTACCCCATGCGGGGGGCCTTCTACAATGAGCAGTTCTTC.

This clonotype occurred many times. This chain connects TRBV6-4 to TRBJ1-2; 8 nucleotides align to TRBD1. The ends lost 4 bases at V and 4 bases at J; junction bases unmatched: 2. Germline CDR1 and CDR2: MRHNA and SNTAGT. CDR3 length: 13 amino acids. Here the CDR3 reads CASSVGTGYGYTF. CDR3 DNA: TGTGCCAGCAGTGTCGGGACAGGCTATGGCTACACCTTC.

The chain carries TRBV11-2 and TRBJ1-3; D is undetermined. The CDR3 loop spans 14 amino acids. The V end lost 4 bases, the J end lost 1 base, and 8 bases lay between the germline ends. The germline CDR1 and CDR2 sequences are SGHAT and FQNNGV. The CDR3 DNA is TGTGCCAGCAGCTCCGACATTTCTGGAAACACCATATATTTT. Encoded protein: CASSSDISGNTIYF.

The rearrangement links TRBV28 to TRBJ1-5; no reliable D call. The CDR3 length is 16 residues. The germline CDR1 and CDR2 sequences are MDHEN and SYDVKM. Trimming removed 5 bases from V and 2 bases from J, with 16 bases in between. CDR3 nucleotide sequence: TGTGCCAGCAGTCCGCACTTGAGCGGCGGCAATCAGCCCCAGCATTTT. This gives the protein CASSPHLSGGNQPQHF.

The chain links TRBV29-1 to TRBJ2-5; 7 nucleotides align to TRBD1. This CDR3 comprises 13 residues. Trimming removed 3 bases from V and 4 bases from J; junction bases left unmatched: 5. Germline lookup yields CDR1 SQVTM and CDR2 ANQGSEA. CDR3: CSVDPQGRETQYF. CDR3 bases: TGCAGCGTTGACCCACAGGGGAGAGAGACCCAGTACTTC.

This clonotype was found many times. The chain links TRBV5-6 to TRBJ1-2; D remains unclear. V lost 2 bases, J lost 0 bases, and 8 bases lay in between. This CDR3 is built from 14 residues. Germline CDR1 and CDR2: SGHDT and YYEEEE. The CDR3 spells CASSLSGTNYGYTF. The CDR3 coding sequence is TGTGCCAGCAGCTTATCGGGGACTAACTATGGCTACACCTTC.

This clonotype occurred a few times. The chain joins TRBV12-3 or TRBV12-4 to TRBJ1-1, with 7 bases that match TRBD1. This CDR3 is 15 amino acids long. The trim removed 6 bases at V and 2 bases at J, leaving 9 bases unmatched. DNA for the CDR3: TGTGCCAGCAGACCCCCAGGGGGAGGAAACACTGAAGCTTTCTTT. It encodes CASRPPGGGNTEAFF.

This clonotype was counted only a few times. The chain employs TRBV25-1 and TRBJ2-7, with D hard to call. The CDR3 loop spans 14 amino acids. Germline loops: CDR1 MGHDK, CDR2 SYGVNS. Between the trimmed V and J ends, which lost 3 bases and 3 bases, there was a span of 12 bases. The CDR3 coding sequence is TGTGCCAGCAGTGACGTTGGGCAAATCTACGAGCAGTACTTC. This gives the protein CASSDVGQIYEQYF.

The rearrangement joins TRBV5-1 to TRBJ2-2, with 7 bases lining up with TRBD1. CDR3 size: 13 residues. Germline V lookup: CDR1 SGHRS, CDR2 YFSETQ. With 6 bases clipped from V and 4 bases from J, the junction kept 3 bases outside the gene matches. This chain's CDR3 is CASTRGTTGELFF. CDR3 bases: TGCGCCAGCACCAGGGGGACCACCGGGGAGCTGTTTTTT.

This clonotype was seen repeatedly, ten times or more. This chain links TRBV4-3 with TRBJ2-1, with 9 bases matching TRBD2. This CDR3 is built from 16 residues. Germline V gene lookup returns CDR1 LGHNA and CDR2 YSLEER. With 2 bases clipped from V and 2 bases from J, the junction kept 4 bases outside the gene matches. CDR3 sequence (DNA): TGCGCCAGCAGCCAAATGGGGACTAGCACCTACAATGAGCAGTTCTTC. Translation gives CASSQMGTSTYNEQFF.

This clonotype showed up just a few times. The chain combines TRBV24-1 with TRBJ2-3; no clear D gene. Germline loops: CDR1 KGHDR, CDR2 SFDVKD. The CDR3 runs to 18 residues. V lost 4 bases and J 0 bases, leaving 19 bases between the germline ends. The CDR3 DNA follows: TGTGCCACCAGTGACCCGGACGATCCCACCCTTAGCACAGATACGCAGTATTTT. Translation: CATSDPDDPTLSTDTQYF.